Listed here are 14 T cell receptor beta chains from one sample, sequenced in a study of T cells in narcolepsy. Profiled with immunoSEQ multiplex PCR; TCRdb holds only in-frame clones, not every one. The sample yields approximately 31,000 clones, around 80% seen once. Sequences were obtained from CD45RA- memory CD4+ T cells from PBMCs. These receptors all come from a human donor with narcolepsy.

This chain joins TRBV2 and TRBJ2-7; D gene unclear. Per germline, CDR1 SNHLY and CDR2 FYNNEI. Between the trimmed V and J ends, which lost 4 bases and 4 bases, there was a span of 5 bases. CDR3 length: 11 residues. CDR3 loop: CASSGGYEQYF. CDR3 in DNA: TGTGCCAGCAGTGGGGGTTACGAGCAGTACTTC.

The chain links TRBV7-2 to TRBJ2-5, with 8 bases that match TRBD2. From germline, CDR1 is SGHTA and CDR2 FQGNSA. V dropped 9 bases and J dropped 2; count of bases not matched to a gene: 5. This CDR3 spans 13 amino acids. The CDR3 loop is CASAAGGQETQYF. CDR3 DNA: TGTGCCAGTGCGGCGGGGGGACAAGAGACCCAGTACTTC.

This clone was counted a single time. The chain has TRBV11-2 and TRBJ1-1, with D unresolved. Trimming took off 5 bases at V and 5 bases at J, with 12 bases between the two ends. The CDR3 is made up of 13 amino acids. Germline loops: CDR1 SGHAT, CDR2 FQNNGV. The CDR3 spells CASSHSPDTEAFF. CDR3 bases: TGTGCCAGCAGCCACAGCCCAGATACTGAAGCTTTCTTT.

The chain combines TRBV21-1 with TRBJ2-7. TRBV21-1 is a listed pseudogene. CDR3 length: 11 residues. CDR3 sequence reads: CASSQSYEQYF. The CDR3 coding sequence is TGTGCCAGCAGCCAGAGTTACGAGCAGTACTTC.

The rearrangement links TRBV29-1 to TRBJ2-5; D perhaps matches TRBD1 (6 bases). The CDR3 sequence is 13 residues long. The V end lost 6 bases, the J end lost 1 base, and 12 bases lay between the germline ends. Germline V gives CDR1 SQVTM, CDR2 ANQGSEA. The CDR3 DNA sequence: TGCAGCGTAAAAGCAGGGGTCCAAGAGACCCAGTACTTC. Amino acids: CSVKAGVQETQYF.

The CDR3 loop is CASSLALGPGYEQYF. CDR3 sequence (DNA): TGTGCCAGCAGCTTGGCCCTGGGTCCCGGCTACGAGCAGTACTTC. This sequence joins TRBV5-5 and TRBJ2-7; D is unclear. This CDR3 is 15 amino acids long. Per the germline V gene, CDR1 is SGHKS and CDR2 is YYEKEE (reference sequence). The V and J ends lost 0 bases and 3 bases respectively, with 13 bases between them.

The chain combines TRBV11-2 with TRBJ2-1; D is uncertain. The V gene's germline CDR1 is SGHAT and CDR2 FQNNGV. The CDR3 sequence is 16 residues long. Deletions cut 1 base from V and 8 bases from J, with 18 bases between. DNA for the CDR3: TGTGCCAGCAGCTTAGGTGGGCGGAGCCGAGGCTATGAGCAGTTCTTC. Translation gives CASSLGGRSRGYEQFF. Complete variable domain (other parts from reference TRBV11-2 and TRBJ2-1): EAGVAQSPRYKIIEKRQSVAFWCNPISGHATLYWYQQILGQGPKLLIQFQNNGVVDDSQLPKDRFSAERLKGVDSTLKIQPAKLEDSAVYLCASSLGGRSRGYEQFFGPGTRLTVL.

The CDR3 DNA sequence: TGTGCCAGCAGCAGAGGACCCCTCTACGAGCAGTACTTC. Amino acids: CASSRGPLYEQYF. V gene TRBV9 combines with J gene TRBJ2-7; no clear D. The V gene's germline CDR1 is SGDLS and CDR2 YYNGEE. The CDR3 totals 13 residues. Trimming took 4 bases from V and 3 from J, leaving 11 bases between them.

The chain is built from TRBV25-1 and TRBJ2-5; D gene uncertain. The V gene's germline CDR1 is MGHDK and CDR2 SYGVNS. The CDR3 is made up of 11 amino acids. Trimming stripped 6 bases from V and 5 bases from J, with 7 bases between. The CDR3 bases are TGTGCCAGCAGACAACGGGAGACCCAGTACTTC. This translates into CASRQRETQYF. Combining the CDR3 with reference TRBV25-1 and TRBJ2-5 gives the whole variable domain EADIYQTPRYLVIGTGKKITLECSQTMGHDKMYWYQQDPGMELHLIHYSYGVNSTEKGDLSSESTVSRIRTEHFPLTLESARPSHTSQYLCASRQRETQYFGPGTRLLVL.

The chain uses TRBV14 and TRBJ1-2, with D uncertain. Per germline, CDR1 SGHDN and CDR2 FVKESK. This CDR3 is built from 18 residues. Trimming took 0 bases from V and 4 from J, leaving 21 bases between them. The CDR3 loop reads CASSQDWEYSLDVYGYTF. CDR3 nucleotide sequence: TGTGCCAGCAGCCAAGATTGGGAGTACAGCCTTGACGTCTATGGCTACACCTTC.

The chain recombines TRBV2 with TRBJ1-4; the D gene is possibly TRBD1 (5 bases). The length of the CDR3 is 14 residues. V lost 8 bases and J lost 6, with 16 bases in between. Germline V lookup: CDR1 SNHLY, CDR2 FYNNEI. DNA of the CDR3: TGTGCCAGCGATAATTCCCGGGGGGATGAAAAACTGTTTTTT. This translates into CASDNSRGDEKLFF.

The rearrangement joins TRBV18 to TRBJ1-5, with unresolved D. Germline loops: CDR1 KGHSH, CDR2 LQKENI. Between the trimmed V and J ends, which lost 3 bases and 5 bases, there was a span of 17 bases. There are 16 residues in the CDR3. The CDR3 sequence: CASSPTQELADQPQHF. The DNA of the CDR3 is TGTGCCAGCTCACCCACGCAGGAATTGGCTGATCAGCCCCAGCATTTT.

This chain joins TRBV2 and TRBJ1-4, with D possibly TRBD1 on 5 matching bases. The V gene's germline CDR1 is SNHLY and CDR2 FYNNEI. Trimming took 2 bases from V and 11 from J, leaving 9 bases between them. The CDR3 covers 12 residues. The CDR3, as DNA: TGTGCCAGCAGTGAATTGGGGCGGAAACTGTTTTTT. It is translated as CASSELGRKLFF. Together with reference TRBV2 and TRBJ1-4, the CDR3 gives the full variable domain: EPEVTQTPSHQVTQMGQEVILRCVPISNHLYFYWYRQILGQKVEFLVSFYNNEISEKSEIFDDQFSVERPDGSNFTLKIRSTKLEDSAMYFCASSELGRKLFFGSGTQLSVL.

The chain links TRBV5-1 to TRBJ1-2; the D is unclear. The germline V and J ends were trimmed by 1 base and 1 base, with 8 bases remaining between them. Germline V gene sequence: CDR1 SGHRS, CDR2 YFSETQ. The CDR3 length is 14 residues. The chain's CDR3 is CASSLSGSNYGYTF. The CDR3 DNA sequence: TGCGCCAGCAGCTTGAGCGGCAGTAACTATGGCTACACCTTC.